Below are 24 T cell receptor beta chains sequenced from a single sample in a study of control samples from healthy donors and cancer patients (dated by TCRdb to the early 2020s). The library was produced with the immunoSEQ multiplex PCR assay. TCRdb provides this immuneACCESS table in a form limited to in-frame rearrangements. Some clones are lacking; in checked studies, under half of them reflect an unresolved V gene, and why the rest are absent is not known. Here the sample has about 72,000 clones; roughly 92% occur a single time. The ten largest clones add up to approximately 5.8% of the sample. Specimen: blood. The receptors come from a woman aged 55-70 years in good health.

This chain connects TRBV14 to TRBJ2-7; unclear D gene. V was clipped by 3 bases and J by 0 bases, with 15 bases between them. CDR3 length equals 16 residues. Germline CDR1 reads SGHDN; CDR2 reads FVKESK. The CDR3 nucleotides read TGTGCCAGCAGCCAGGAGAGAGGCACCAGCTCCTACGAGCAGTACTTC. Amino acid sequence: CASSQERGTSSYEQYF.

This chain joins TRBV10-2 and TRBJ2-1; 7 bases are a match to TRBD2. This CDR3 comprises 14 residues. V trimming: 10 bases; J trimming: 6 bases; junction bases outside the gene matches: 12. The germline V gene encodes CDR1 WSHSY and CDR2 SAAADI. The CDR3: CATTTWRESNEQFF. The CDR3 coding sequence is TGCGCCACCACGACTTGGCGGGAGTCCAATGAGCAGTTCTTC.

This clone was seen once. The V call is TRBV7-2, the J call TRBJ2-7; 11 bases are shared with TRBD1. Germline CDR1 is SGHTA and CDR2 is FQGNSA. This CDR3 region has 17 residues. Unmatched junction bases numbered 15, after V lost 5 bases and J lost 6 bases. The CDR3 sequence: CASSPQPPGTGGSEQYF. DNA of the CDR3: TGTGCCAGCAGCCCACAACCGCCCGGGACAGGGGGTTCCGAGCAGTACTTC.

The CDR3 DNA follows: TGCGCCAGCAGTACGGACAGCTATAATGAAAAACTGTTTTTT. Translated, it gives CASSTDSYNEKLFF. V gene TRBV10-2 combines with J gene TRBJ1-4, with a weak D call TRBD1 (6 bases). CDR3 length: 14 residues. V was pared by 5 bases and J by 4 bases, with 11 bases between. Germline V gene lookup returns CDR1 WSHSY and CDR2 SAAADI.

CDR3: CASSITSAYEQYF. The CDR3 DNA sequence: TGTGCCAGTAGTATCACTAGCGCCTACGAGCAGTACTTC. The rearrangement uses TRBV19 and TRBJ2-7; 7 nucleotides agree with TRBD2. CDR1 is LNHDA and CDR2 is SQIVND in the germline V gene (reference sequence). Trimming cost V 3 bases and J 2 bases; bases outside gene matches: 1. This CDR3 is 13 amino acids long.

The chain employs TRBV6-1 and TRBJ1-5, with no clear D. Germline loops: CDR1 MNHNS, CDR2 SASEGT. Trimming pared 5 bases from V and 11 bases from J, leaving 19 bases between. This CDR3 region has 14 residues. The CDR3, as DNA: TGTGCCAGCAGTACCCCGGCAGACCCCCTGACCCAGCATTTT. It specifies CASSTPADPLTQHF.

The chain recombines TRBV28 with TRBJ2-1; 8 positions agree with TRBD1. The CDR3 runs 15 residues. V lost 5 bases to trimming and J lost 2 bases; unmatched junction nucleotides: 5. CDR1 is MDHEN and CDR2 is SYDVKM in the germline V gene. CDR3 amino acids: CASSPGTGPYNEQFF. The CDR3 DNA sequence: TGTGCCAGCAGTCCCGGGACAGGCCCCTACAATGAGCAGTTCTTC.

This clone was found once. The rearrangement joins TRBV5-4 to TRBJ2-7; 7 nucleotides line up with TRBD2. Looked up from germline, CDR1 is SGHNT and CDR2 is YYREEE (reference sequence). The trim removed 4 bases at V and 2 bases at J, leaving 12 bases unmatched. The CDR3 covers 16 residues. CDR3 DNA: TGTGCCAGCAGCCGGGGCCGGGGGGTCCAGCCCTACGAGCAGTACTTC. Translation: CASSRGRGVQPYEQYF.

The chain carries TRBV4-1 and TRBJ2-6; TRBD1 agrees at 10 bases. Germline assignment: CDR1 MGHRA and CDR2 YSYEKL. Losses at the gene ends were 1 base for V and 1 base for J; bases not matched to a gene: 7. This CDR3 is 19 amino acids long. CDR3 DNA: TGCGCCAGCAGCCAAGTACCCGGACAGGGGGTGTCTGGGGCCAACGTCCTGACTTTC. Its protein product is CASSQVPGQGVSGANVLTF.

V and J are TRBV5-1 and TRBJ2-7; TRBD2 might be the D (5 bases). V dropped 4 bases and J dropped 0 bases, with 11 bases sitting between them. There are 14 residues in the CDR3. Per germline, CDR1 SGHRS and CDR2 YFSETQ. The CDR3: CASSPDSHSYEQYF. CDR3 nucleotide sequence: TGCGCCAGCAGCCCGGACTCTCACTCCTACGAGCAGTACTTC.

The CDR3 spells CSVVSGLQETQYF. The CDR3 coding sequence is TGCAGCGTTGTTAGCGGGCTTCAAGAGACCCAGTACTTC. This rearrangement joins TRBV29-1 to TRBJ2-5; 7 bases are shared with TRBD2. Per germline, CDR1 SQVTM and CDR2 ANQGSEA. The CDR3 is 13 amino acids. The junction had 4 bases not matched to a gene; V was cut back by 4 bases and J by 2 bases.

J is TRBJ1-1 and V is TRBV7-9; D is ambiguous. Germline assignment: CDR1 SEHNR and CDR2 FQNEAQ (reference sequence). V was shortened by 2 bases and J by 1 base, with 8 bases between the two germline ends. This CDR3 comprises 14 residues. CDR3: CASSLNGPNTEAFF. CDR3 nucleotides: TGTGCCAGCAGCTTAAATGGGCCGAACACTGAAGCTTTCTTT.

The chain couples TRBV7-3 to TRBJ2-7; the D is unclear. CDR1 is SGHTA, CDR2 FQGTGA, per germline. The V end was cut by 5 bases, the J end by 2 bases, with 13 bases between. The CDR3 is 14 residues long. In DNA, the CDR3 is TGTGCCAGCAGCCCCGATGGCAGAGCCTACGAGCAGTACTTC. It translates to CASSPDGRAYEQYF.

Points on this clone: The germline gene is not matched at one end of the junction; a read error may be the cause. The rearrangement joins TRBV4-2 to TRBJ2-2; weak D call: TRBD2 (5 bases). Germline CDR1 LGHNA, CDR2 YNFKEQ. CDR3 length: 15 amino acids. The CDR3 sequence is CATSQDGGNTGELFF. CDR3 coding DNA: TGTGCCACCAGCCAAGACGGAGGGAACACCGGGGAGCTGTTTTTT.

V usage is TRBV7-9 and J usage is TRBJ1-1, with D uncertain. The CDR3 is made up of 14 amino acids. Germline CDR1 and CDR2: SEHNR and FQNEAQ (reference sequence). V was shortened by 3 bases and J by 5 bases, with 13 bases between the two germline ends. The CDR3 here is CASSFSLGATEAFF. Written as DNA, the CDR3 is TGTGCCAGCAGCTTCTCCCTAGGTGCAACTGAAGCTTTCTTT.

The DNA for the CDR3 is TGTGCCACCGCAGGGTCTCATAGGGGTACGCAGTATTTT. This translates into CATAGSHRGTQYF. The J gene is TRBJ2-3, the V gene TRBV28; TRBD1 might be the D (5 bases). Looked up from germline, CDR1 is MDHEN and CDR2 is SYDVKM. The CDR3 is 13 residues long. V shed 10 bases and J shed 8 bases, with 19 bases lying between them.

V is TRBV7-9 and J is TRBJ1-2, with no clear D. Trimming pared 2 bases from V and 0 bases from J, leaving 4 bases between. Germline CDR1 reads SEHNR; CDR2 reads FQNEAQ (reference sequence). The CDR3 spans 13 residues. CDR3 coding DNA: TGTGCCAGCAGCTTAATGGCTAACTATGGCTACACCTTC. Protein: CASSLMANYGYTF.

The chain couples TRBV10-3 to TRBJ1-3; D remains unclear. CDR1 is ENHRY and CDR2 is SYGVKD in the germline V gene. Trimming took off 4 bases at V and 1 base at J, with 8 bases between the two ends. CDR3 length equals 14 residues. The CDR3 nucleotides are TGTGCCATCAGTGTGGGGTCATCTGGAAACACCATATATTTT. Encoded protein: CAISVGSSGNTIYF.

The CDR3 sequence: CSVGRVRTDTQYF. In DNA, the CDR3 is TGCAGCGTTGGTAGGGTTCGCACAGATACGCAGTATTTT. The V gene is TRBV29-1, the J gene TRBJ2-3, with no clear D. Germline V gene data show CDR1 as SQVTM and CDR2 as ANQGSEA. The CDR3 loop spans 13 amino acids. Deletions cut 4 bases from V and 1 base from J, with 9 bases between.

The chain links TRBV6-2 or TRBV6-3 to TRBJ2-3; D not certain. Germline CDR1 MNHEY, CDR2 SVGEGT. V was clipped by 2 bases and J by 2 bases, with 11 bases between them. The CDR3 spans 15 residues. The CDR3 nucleotides read TGTGCCAGCAGTTACGAGGCGGCTGACACAGATACGCAGTATTTT. Translation: CASSYEAADTDTQYF.

V and J are TRBV28 and TRBJ2-1, with a tentative D call TRBD2 (6 bases). The germline CDR1 and CDR2 sequences are MDHEN and SYDVKM. With 6 bases removed from V and 9 bases from J, the gap between germline ends came to 21 bases. The CDR3 has 15 amino acids. The CDR3 region is CASRSGGVAVGEQFF. DNA of the CDR3: TGTGCCAGCAGATCAGGCGGGGTAGCGGTAGGTGAGCAGTTCTTC. The complete variable domain, with remaining parts taken from reference TRBV28 and TRBJ2-1, reads DVKVTQSSRYLVKRTGEKVFLECVQDMDHENMFWYRQDPGLGLRLIYFSYDVKMKEKGDIPEGYSVSREKKERFSLILESASTNQTSMYLCASRSGGVAVGEQFFGPGTRLTVL.

The rearrangement uses TRBV5-1 and TRBJ2-5; 9 bases align to TRBD2. Germline lookup yields CDR1 SGHRS and CDR2 YFSETQ. The length of the CDR3 is 15 residues. The V gene end was trimmed by 7 bases and the J gene end by 5 bases; junction bases not matched to a gene: 12. CDR3 loop: CASCLGGRAGETQYF. The CDR3 nucleotides read TGCGCCAGCTGTCTCGGCGGGAGGGCCGGGGAGACCCAGTACTTC.

The chain combines TRBV25-1 with TRBJ2-3; D perhaps matches TRBD2 (6 bases). The V gene lost 5 bases and the J gene lost 0 bases, with 18 bases spanning the gap. This CDR3 is 17 amino acids long. The germline CDR1 and CDR2 sequences are MGHDK and SYGVNS. CDR3 nucleotides: TGTGCCAGCAGTAGAAATCGGGACTCCGTTAGCACAGATACGCAGTATTTT. It specifies CASSRNRDSVSTDTQYF.

J is TRBJ1-2 and V is TRBV6-1; D remains ambiguous. Germline loops: CDR1 MNHNS, CDR2 SASEGT. The V end was cut by 1 base, the J end by 5 bases, with 26 bases between. The CDR3 loop spans 19 amino acids. DNA of the CDR3: TGTGCCAGCAGTGAAGATCTGGGGAGCTGGGAGACAACTCATTATGGCTACACCTTC. This codes for CASSEDLGSWETTHYGYTF.